The sequence of this TCR beta chain was determined in a study of shared clonotypes between healthy human individuals. About the research overall: The study enrolled a couple of women and three men aged 18 to 49.

Germline V gene lookup returns CDR1 MNHEY and CDR2 SMNVEV (reference sequence). Deletions cut 4 bases from V and 0 bases from J, with 13 bases between. There are 16 residues in the CDR3. Findings of the study overall: Only blood samples were collected, and tissue repertoires likely differ.

Terminally differentiated effector memory CD45RA+ cells were excluded from the naive CD8 cells, which were CD45RO-negative and positively selected for CCR7. All participating donors were Caucasian adults from Nashville, Tennessee. Comment on this clone: The antigen is undetermined.

Authors' data handling: ImmunoSEQ output lacked quality scores and full-length reads, limiting matched filtering. Using immunoSEQ multiplex PCR, the repertoire was profiled, and TCRdb retains in-frame clones only, with some absent. V and J calls and clone size are copied from that table; D and trimming were computed from the DNA. The profile shows nearly 2 million clones, about 95% of them singletons. The chain combines TRBV27 with TRBJ1-3; D remains unclear. The sample comprised naive CD8+ T cells sorted from blood. This receptor was obtained from a man aged 18 to 29 in good health. CDR3 in DNA: TGTGCCAGCAGTTCTATCGACCCAGGCTCTGGAAACACCATATATTTT. Its protein product is CASSSIDPGSGNTIYF.